A selection of T cell receptor beta chains follows, all from one sample in a study of shared clonotypes between healthy human individuals. Method: immunoSEQ multiplex PCR; TCRdb's copy keeps in-frame clones and lacks some. The sample contains some 1.5 million clones, nearly 99% of which appear only once. The specimen sequenced was naive CD4+ T cells sorted from blood. Receptors originate from a man younger than 40 in good health. Both conserved end residues are part of each CDR3. D genes are given only for firm matches. Expanded clones get a size class; other rows say once, few or many, or leave the size out.

d_call: .
clone_size: .
j_call: TRBJ2-1
v_call: TRBV9
cdr3_aa: CASSPLPLGDNEQFF
cdr3_nt: TGTGCCAGCAGCCCCCTTCCTCTTGGGGACAATGAGCAGTTCTTC

d_call: TRBD2
clone_size: .
j_call: TRBJ2-7
v_call: TRBV28
cdr3_aa: CASRLGGAGGQAGEQYF
cdr3_nt: TGTGCCAGCAGACTGGGCGGAGCGGGAGGGCAGGCCGGCGAGCAGTACTTC

d_call: TRBD2
clone_size: once
j_call: TRBJ2-7
v_call: TRBV11-2
cdr3_aa: CASSSLAGVRYEQYF
cdr3_nt: TGTGCCAGCAGCTCACTAGCGGGAGTTCGCTACGAGCAGTACTTC

d_call: .
clone_size: .
j_call: TRBJ2-7
v_call: TRBV5-8
cdr3_aa: CASSPLGSEQYF
cdr3_nt: TGTGCCAGCAGCCCGCTGGGGTCCGAGCAGTACTTC

d_call: .
clone_size: once
j_call: TRBJ1-3
v_call: TRBV7-9
cdr3_aa: CASSLFLGSGNTIYF
cdr3_nt: TGTGCCAGCAGCTTATTTTTAGGCTCTGGAAACACCATATATTTT

d_call: TRBD2
clone_size: .
j_call: TRBJ2-3
v_call: TRBV15
cdr3_aa: CATSRDNSGRTDTQYF
cdr3_nt: TGTGCCACCAGCAGAGATAATAGCGGGCGCACAGATACGCAGTATTTT

d_call: .
clone_size: .
j_call: TRBJ2-2
v_call: TRBV19
cdr3_aa: CASSMVGVTGELFF
cdr3_nt: TGTGCCAGTAGTATGGTGGGAGTCACCGGGGAGCTGTTTTTT

d_call: .
clone_size: .
j_call: TRBJ2-7
v_call: TRBV6-8
cdr3_aa: CASIEPSGRTAYEQYF
cdr3_nt: TGTGCCAGCATCGAACCCTCCGGGAGAACAGCCTACGAGCAGTACTTC

d_call: TRBD1
clone_size: .
j_call: TRBJ1-1
v_call: TRBV10-2
cdr3_aa: CASSVLVAGGEEAFF
cdr3_nt: TGCGCCAGCAGTGTGCTAGTTGCAGGGGGCGAGGAAGCTTTCTTT

d_call: TRBD1
clone_size: .
j_call: TRBJ1-5
v_call: TRBV19
cdr3_aa: CASRDRGPNQPQHF
cdr3_nt: TGTGCCAGTAGGGACAGGGGGCCTAATCAGCCCCAGCATTTT

d_call: .
clone_size: .
j_call: TRBJ2-3
v_call: TRBV18
cdr3_aa: CASSLATSTDTQYF
cdr3_nt: TGTGCCAGCTCACTAGCGACTAGCACAGATACGCAGTATTTT

d_call: .
clone_size: .
j_call: TRBJ1-5
v_call: TRBV18
cdr3_aa: CASSRADQPQHF
cdr3_nt: TGTGCCAGCTCACGGGCGGATCAGCCCCAGCATTTT

d_call: .
clone_size: .
j_call: TRBJ1-5
v_call: TRBV7-9
cdr3_aa: CASSLGAGANQPQHF
cdr3_nt: TGTGCCAGCAGCTTAGGAGCTGGGGCCAATCAGCCCCAGCATTTT

d_call: .
clone_size: .
j_call: TRBJ2-7
v_call: TRBV6-1
cdr3_aa: CASSEAPASYEQYF
cdr3_nt: TGTGCCAGCAGTGAAGCCCCAGCCAGCTACGAGCAGTACTTC

d_call: TRBD2
clone_size: .
j_call: TRBJ2-5
v_call: TRBV5-6
cdr3_aa: CASSLGLAGVQETQYF
cdr3_nt: TGTGCCAGCAGCCTCGGACTAGCGGGAGTACAAGAGACCCAGTACTTC

d_call: .
clone_size: .
j_call: TRBJ2-7
v_call: TRBV9
cdr3_aa: CASSVGRKTYEQYF
cdr3_nt: TGTGCCAGCAGCGTAGGGCGGAAAACTTACGAGCAGTACTTC

d_call: .
clone_size: .
j_call: TRBJ2-1
v_call: TRBV9
cdr3_aa: CASSDRASQAPTQFF
cdr3_nt: TGTGCCAGCAGCGACAGGGCGAGTCAGGCACCTACGCAGTTCTTC

d_call: TRBD1
clone_size: .
j_call: TRBJ1-4
v_call: TRBV12-5
cdr3_aa: CASGSAQGADEKLFF
cdr3_nt: TGTGCTAGTGGTTCGGCCCAGGGGGCGGATGAAAAACTGTTTTTT

d_call: .
clone_size: .
j_call: TRBJ2-1
v_call: TRBV20-1
cdr3_aa: CSAHTPEQFF
cdr3_nt: TGCAGTGCTCATACCCCTGAGCAGTTCTTC

d_call: TRBD1
clone_size: .
j_call: TRBJ2-7
v_call: TRBV6-6
cdr3_aa: CASRGRTGEPYEQYF
cdr3_nt: TGTGCCAGCAGAGGCAGGACAGGGGAACCCTACGAGCAGTACTTC

d_call: .
clone_size: .
j_call: TRBJ2-2
v_call: TRBV6-1
cdr3_aa: CASSEPTGGTGELFF
cdr3_nt: TGTGCCAGCAGTGAACCGACTGGGGGCACCGGGGAGCTGTTTTTT

d_call: TRBD1
clone_size: .
j_call: TRBJ1-3
v_call: TRBV4-2
cdr3_aa: CASSAQQGAGGNTIYF
cdr3_nt: TGTGCCAGCAGCGCACAACAGGGGGCTGGTGGAAACACCATATATTTT

d_call: .
clone_size: .
j_call: TRBJ1-5
v_call: TRBV7-2
cdr3_aa: CASSLGRGAPNQPQHF
cdr3_nt: TGTGCCAGCAGCTTGGGTAGAGGGGCCCCCAATCAGCCCCAGCATTTT

d_call: .
clone_size: .
j_call: TRBJ2-5
v_call: TRBV27
cdr3_aa: CASSNYRVSQETQYF
cdr3_nt: TGTGCCAGCAGCAATTACAGGGTATCCCAAGAGACCCAGTACTTC

d_call: .
clone_size: .
j_call: TRBJ2-7
v_call: TRBV10-3
cdr3_aa: CAISEGSDLGTYEQYF
cdr3_nt: TGTGCCATCAGTGAAGGATCTGATCTGGGGACCTACGAGCAGTACTTC

d_call: .
clone_size: once
j_call: TRBJ2-3
v_call: TRBV15
cdr3_aa: CATSRDLAGTSKLDTQYF
cdr3_nt: TGTGCCACCAGCAGAGATCTGGCAGGGACAAGTAAATTAGATACGCAGTATTTT

d_call: TRBD1
clone_size: .
j_call: TRBJ1-2
v_call: TRBV29-1
cdr3_aa: CSVEARTGGLSYTF
cdr3_nt: TGCAGCGTTGAAGCTCGGACAGGGGGCTTGAGCTACACCTTC

d_call: TRBD1
clone_size: once
j_call: TRBJ2-7
v_call: TRBV7-7
cdr3_aa: CASSLAQGGWYEQYF
cdr3_nt: TGTGCCAGCAGCTTAGCACAGGGGGGTTGGTACGAGCAGTACTTC

d_call: .
clone_size: once
j_call: TRBJ1-5
v_call: TRBV9
cdr3_aa: CASSVEGIRNQPQHF
cdr3_nt: TGTGCCAGCAGCGTAGAAGGGATTCGTAATCAGCCCCAGCATTTT